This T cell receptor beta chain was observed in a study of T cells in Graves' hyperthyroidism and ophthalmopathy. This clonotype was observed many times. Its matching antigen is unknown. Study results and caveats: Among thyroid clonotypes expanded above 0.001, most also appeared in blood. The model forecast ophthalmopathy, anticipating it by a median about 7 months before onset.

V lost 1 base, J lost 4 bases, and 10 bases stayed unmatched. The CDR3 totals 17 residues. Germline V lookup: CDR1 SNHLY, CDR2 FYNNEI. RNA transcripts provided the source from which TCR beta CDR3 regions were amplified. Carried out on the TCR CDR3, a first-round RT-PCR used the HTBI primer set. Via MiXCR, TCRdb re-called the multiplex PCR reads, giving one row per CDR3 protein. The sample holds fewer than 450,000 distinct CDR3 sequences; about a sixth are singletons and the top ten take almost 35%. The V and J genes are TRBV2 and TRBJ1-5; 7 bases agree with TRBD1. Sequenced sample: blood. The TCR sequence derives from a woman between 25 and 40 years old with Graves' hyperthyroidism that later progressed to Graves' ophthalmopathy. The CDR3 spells CASSEDRDRLPNQPQHF. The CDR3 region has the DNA TGTGCCAGCAGTGAAGACCGGGACAGACTACCAAATCAGCCCCAGCATTTT.